The clone carrying this T cell receptor (beta chain) appeared a few times. Its antigen is still unknown. This entry is derived from a study of vaccination and CD4 T cells after COVID-19. Study in general: Convalescent donors were composed of six males and four females, of whom two were Hispanic. The post-vaccine samples came a median 72 days after dose two (range 14 to 241).

Specified treatment: approximately nine-day PBMC culture with coronavirus spike peptide pools or control peptides (ViraFEST assay). Sequencing of cultured CD4+ T cell DNA used the Oncomine TCR Beta short-read assay. Cultured CD4+ T cells were the source of extracted genomic DNA. TCRdb re-called the PCR reads through MiXCR, storing one row per CDR3 protein. The sample gives about 10,000 distinct CDR3 sequences, about 28% of which show up once; about 25% is in the top ten. The source is a human donor with COVID-19. What was sequenced was cultured CD4+ T cells from blood.

The CDR3 nucleotides read TGCGCCAGCAGCTCCCAGGGGAACACCGGGGAGCTGTTTTTT. It translates to CASSSQGNTGELFF. This rearrangement joins TRBV5-1 to TRBJ2-2; the D gene is possibly TRBD1 (5 bases). V lost 3 bases and J 1 base, leaving 7 bases between the germline ends. This CDR3 region has 14 residues. Germline CDR1 and CDR2: SGHRS and YFSETQ.